A single sample is the source of the 11 T cell receptor beta chains below, sequenced in a study of blood T cell repertoires in COVID-19. Profiling relied on immunoSEQ multiplex PCR, and the TCRdb table lists in-frame clones only, not all of them. This sample has 150,000 or so clones, with about 79% found just once. Sequencing was performed on PBMCs or T cells enriched from blood (not recorded which). These receptors originate from a woman in her 50s who had recovered from COVID-19.

The V gene is TRBV5-1, the J gene TRBJ2-5; TRBD1 matches at 8 bases. The germline gives CDR1 SGHRS, CDR2 YFSETQ. The V and J ends lost 1 base and 1 base, in that order; junction bases with no gene match: 9. The CDR3 runs 17 residues. CDR3: CASSLLGGQGVQETQYF. CDR3 sequence (DNA): TGCGCCAGCAGCTTGTTGGGAGGACAGGGAGTCCAAGAGACCCAGTACTTC.

This rearrangement joins TRBV7-2 to TRBJ1-2; D is ambiguous. Between the trimmed V and J ends, which lost 10 bases and 2 bases, there was a span of 32 bases. Germline V gives CDR1 SGHTA, CDR2 FQGNSA. This CDR3 has 19 amino acids. CDR3 nucleotide sequence: TGTGCCATCCCACAGCAAGCGTTTCGGCCGGGAGGACGAAACTATGGCTACACCTTC. Translation gives CAIPQQAFRPGGRNYGYTF.

This chain joins TRBV5-1 and TRBJ1-2; 9 bases are shared with TRBD1. Germline CDR1 reads SGHRS; CDR2 reads YFSETQ. The CDR3 has 15 amino acids. The V gene end was trimmed by 3 bases and the J gene end by 3 bases; junction bases not matched to a gene: 6. CDR3 DNA sequence: TGCGCCAGCAGCTGGGTGGACAGGGGTGACTATGGCTACACCTTC. Its protein product is CASSWVDRGDYGYTF. Together with reference TRBV5-1 and TRBJ1-2, the CDR3 gives the full variable domain: KAGVTQTPRYLIKTRGQQVTLSCSPISGHRSVSWYQQTPGQGLQFLFEYFSETQRNKGNFPGRFSGRQFSNSRSEMNVSTLELGDSALYLCASSWVDRGDYGYTFGSGTRLTVV.

The chain couples TRBV5-4 to TRBJ2-5, with TRBD1 as a possible D gene (6 bases). With 1 base removed from V and 4 bases from J, the gap between germline ends came to 14 bases. This CDR3 region has 15 residues. Germline V lookup: CDR1 SGHNT, CDR2 YYREEE (reference sequence). DNA of the CDR3: TGTGCCAGCAGCTTGCGCTACCCAGGGGTAGAGACCCAGTACTTC. Protein sequence: CASSLRYPGVETQYF.

The V and J genes are TRBV10-2 and TRBJ1-1; the D gene is possibly TRBD1 (5 bases). Germline-derived CDR1 and CDR2 are WSHSY and SAAADI. This CDR3 has 13 amino acids. The germline V and J ends were trimmed by 3 bases and 5 bases, with 10 bases remaining between them. The CDR3 nucleotides are TGCGCCAGCAGTGAAACAGGTGATACTGAAGCTTTCTTT. This translates into CASSETGDTEAFF.

The chain employs TRBV7-9 and TRBJ2-1, with TRBD2 identical over 9 bases. Trimming at V came to 5 bases and at J to 9 bases, leaving 14 bases not matched to a gene. CDR1 is SEHNR, CDR2 FQNEAQ, per germline (reference sequence). The length of the CDR3 is 16 residues. The CDR3: CASSVGLAGGPSEQFF. CDR3 DNA sequence: TGTGCCAGCAGCGTAGGACTCGCGGGAGGGCCTAGTGAGCAGTTCTTC.

The chain recombines TRBV9 with TRBJ2-5; 8 nucleotides agree with TRBD1. The V gene end was trimmed by 3 bases and the J gene end by 1 base; junction bases not matched to a gene: 8. This CDR3 region has 16 residues. From germline, CDR1 is SGDLS and CDR2 YYNGEE. The CDR3 reads CASSARTGSSQETQYF. CDR3 nucleotides: TGTGCCAGCAGCGCCCGGACAGGGAGTTCCCAAGAGACCCAGTACTTC. Complete variable domain (other parts from reference TRBV9 and TRBJ2-5): DSGVTQTPKHLITATGQRVTLRCSPRSGDLSVYWYQQSLDQGLQFLIQYYNGEERAKGNILERFSAQQFPDLHSELNLSSLELGDSALYFCASSARTGSSQETQYFGPGTRLLVL.

This chain links TRBV2 with TRBJ1-2, with D perhaps TRBD1 (5 bases). The CDR3 is 14 amino acids. The V end was cut by 6 bases, the J end by 2 bases, with 13 bases between. Looked up from germline, CDR1 is SNHLY and CDR2 is FYNNEI. This CDR3 reads CASRGMGGNYGYTF. Written as DNA, the CDR3 is TGTGCCAGCAGGGGTATGGGGGGGAACTATGGCTACACCTTC.

This clone was seen a single time. This rearrangement joins TRBV5-1 to TRBJ1-2, with D tentatively TRBD1 (5 bases). With 2 bases removed from V and 10 bases from J, the gap between germline ends came to 24 bases. The length of the CDR3 is 16 residues. The germline CDR1 and CDR2 sequences are SGHRS and YFSETQ. The CDR3 sequence: CASSFARQGTIDSYTF. In DNA form, the CDR3 reads TGCGCCAGCAGCTTCGCGCGGCAGGGAACAATCGATTCCTACACCTTC.

V is TRBV4-1 and J is TRBJ2-2; D not certain. Trimming took 1 base from V and 4 from J, leaving 13 bases between them. Germline CDR1 MGHRA, CDR2 YSYEKL. CDR3 length: 16 residues. Written as DNA, the CDR3 is TGCGCCAGCAGCCAAGTCCCCAGGAACCCCACCGGGGAGCTGTTTTTT. This translates into CASSQVPRNPTGELFF.

The V call is TRBV5-1, the J call TRBJ2-7; TRBD2 matches 11 bases. Germline CDR1 SGHRS, CDR2 YFSETQ. The V gene end was trimmed by 0 bases and the J gene end by 0 bases; junction bases not matched to a gene: 8. The CDR3 covers 18 residues. The CDR3 DNA is TGCGCCAGCAGCTTGGGTAAGGGACTAGCGGCCCCCTCCTACGAGCAGTACTTC. It translates to CASSLGKGLAAPSYEQYF.